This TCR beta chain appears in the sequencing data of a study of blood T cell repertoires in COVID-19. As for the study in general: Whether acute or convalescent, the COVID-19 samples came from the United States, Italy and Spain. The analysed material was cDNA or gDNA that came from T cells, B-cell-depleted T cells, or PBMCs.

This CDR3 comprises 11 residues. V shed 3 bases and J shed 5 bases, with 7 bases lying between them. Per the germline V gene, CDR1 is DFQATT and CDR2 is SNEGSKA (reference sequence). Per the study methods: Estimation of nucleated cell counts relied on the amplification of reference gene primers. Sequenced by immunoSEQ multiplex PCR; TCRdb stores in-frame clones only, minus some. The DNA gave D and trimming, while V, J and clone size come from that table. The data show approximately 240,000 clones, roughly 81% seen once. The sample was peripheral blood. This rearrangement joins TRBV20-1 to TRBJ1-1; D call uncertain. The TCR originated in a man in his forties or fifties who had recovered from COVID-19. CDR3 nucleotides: TGCAGTGCTAGTGCGGGGACTGAAGCTTTCTTT. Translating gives CSASAGTEAFF.